One sample yielded the 26 T cell receptor beta chains listed below, sequenced in a study of human T cells and chemical hapten exposure. Individual cDNA molecules each carried unique molecular identifiers attached by the library. TCRdb independently ran MiXCR on the reads; one entry per CDR3 protein. The table has about 120,000 distinct CDR3 sequences, over 7.5% seen once. Unfractionated whole blood served as the source for total RNA extraction. Source material: whole blood. Receptors originate from a human donor in good health. Some clones in this sample may be carry-over from other donors' samples.

In its sample, this clonotype was seen many times. The chain links TRBV20-1 to TRBJ2-1; 7 bases are a match to TRBD1. V lost 6 bases and J lost 5; bases outside the gene matches: 10. The CDR3 sequence is 14 residues long. CDR1 and CDR2 from the germline V gene are DFQATT and SNEGSKA (reference sequence). The CDR3 DNA is TGCAGTGCCAAGGGACAGCCTACTGACAATGAGCAGTTCTTC. Protein: CSAKGQPTDNEQFF.

The J gene is TRBJ1-2, the V gene TRBV6-5; 7 bases align to TRBD1. With V trimmed by 3 bases and J by 0 bases, 4 bases remained unmatched. CDR1 and CDR2 from the germline V gene are MNHEY and SVGAGI. This CDR3 contains 15 residues. CDR3 protein: CASSYSQGANYGYTF. The CDR3 DNA is TGTGCCAGCAGTTATAGCCAGGGGGCTAACTATGGCTACACCTTC.

The rearrangement links TRBV30 to TRBJ2-1, with a tentative D call TRBD2 (6 bases). Trimming cost V 1 base and J 6 bases, with 19 bases left between them. CDR3 length: 16 residues. CDR1 is GTSNPN and CDR2 is SVGIG in the germline V gene (reference sequence). The chain's CDR3 is CAWSAGARLDTNEQFF. CDR3 coding DNA: TGTGCCTGGAGTGCCGGGGCCCGACTAGACACCAATGAGCAGTTCTTC.

J is TRBJ2-1 and V is TRBV4-3, with TRBD2 matching over 9 bases. CDR3 length: 16 residues. Germline V CDR1 and CDR2: LGHNA, YSLEER. With V trimmed by 0 bases and J by 4 bases, 4 bases remained unmatched. The CDR3 sequence is CASSQDGSGGYNEQFF. For the CDR3, the DNA is TGCGCCAGCAGCCAAGATGGAAGCGGGGGGTACAATGAGCAGTTCTTC.

The sample holds a few counts of this clonotype. The rearrangement joins TRBV10-3 to TRBJ1-4; TRBD1 is a possible D gene (5 bases). V lost 4 bases and J lost 8, with 14 bases in between. Germline-derived CDR1 and CDR2 are ENHRY and SYGVKD. The CDR3 sequence is 14 residues long. CDR3 bases: TGTGCCATCAGTGGGATTGACAGCTCCGAAAAACTGTTTTTT. It encodes CAISGIDSSEKLFF.

This clonotype has just a few counts. The chain carries TRBV6-5 and TRBJ2-5; D might be TRBD2 (6 bases). V was shortened by 0 bases and J by 5 bases, with 13 bases between the two germline ends. Germline CDR1 and CDR2: MNHEY and SVGAGI. The CDR3 length is 15 residues. The DNA for the CDR3 is TGTGCCAGCAGTTACTCCCCGACCCGGGGGGAGACCCAGTACTTC. Amino acid sequence: CASSYSPTRGETQYF.

The table lists this clonotype with many counts. The chain links TRBV12-5 to TRBJ1-1; D gene ambiguous. V lost 5 bases and J lost 2, with 18 bases in between. From germline, CDR1 is LGHNT and CDR2 FRNRAP. The CDR3 is made up of 16 amino acids. In DNA, the CDR3 is TGTGCTAGTGGTAAAGCACAAGGGAGGTTAAACACTGAAGCTTTCTTT. Amino acids: CASGKAQGRLNTEAFF.

This clonotype came up many times. The CDR3 region is CSARDVGRGASYEQYF. DNA for the CDR3: TGCAGTGCTAGAGATGTTGGAAGGGGGGCCTCCTACGAGCAGTACTTC. V is TRBV20-1 and J is TRBJ2-7, with D possibly being TRBD1 or TRBD2 (6 bases each). Germline CDR1 DFQATT, CDR2 SNEGSKA (reference sequence). V was trimmed by 0 bases and J by 0 bases, leaving 15 bases between them. The CDR3 extends over 16 amino acids.

The genes are TRBV10-3 and TRBJ1-3; D unresolved. V shed 2 bases and J shed 1 base, with 3 bases lying between them. Germline values: CDR1 ENHRY, CDR2 SYGVKD. The CDR3 runs 13 residues. The CDR3 loop reads CAISEGSGNTIYF. CDR3 sequence (DNA): TGTGCCATCAGTGAGGGGTCTGGAAACACCATATATTTT.

This clonotype was counted a few times. DNA of the CDR3: TGCGCCAGCACCGCTCGGGGGGCACCAGATACGCAGTATTTT. Encoded protein: CASTARGAPDTQYF. The chain has TRBV5-1 and TRBJ2-3; perhaps TRBD2 as D (7 bases). The V end was cut by 6 bases, the J end by 4 bases, with 15 bases between. CDR1 is SGHRS, CDR2 YFSETQ, per germline. This CDR3 comprises 14 residues.

This clonotype was detected ten times or more. The chain joins TRBV6-1 to TRBJ2-2; the D is unclear. V dropped 5 bases and J dropped 1 base, with 8 bases sitting between them. Germline values: CDR1 MNHNS, CDR2 SASEGT. This CDR3 is built from 14 residues. The CDR3 sequence is CASSTRMNTGELFF. The DNA for the CDR3 is TGTGCCAGCAGTACCCGGATGAACACCGGGGAGCTGTTTTTT.

There are a few counts of this clonotype. The chain recombines TRBV20-1 with TRBJ2-5, with D possibly TRBD2 on 6 matching bases. Germline lookup yields CDR1 DFQATT and CDR2 SNEGSKA (reference sequence). V was cut by 4 bases and J by 2 bases, with 11 bases left in between. The CDR3 sequence is 13 residues long. CDR3 residues: CSAIAVTQETQYF. CDR3 in DNA: TGCAGTGCTATAGCGGTTACACAAGAGACCCAGTACTTC.

The CDR3 spells CASSSGPTNEQFF. The CDR3, as DNA: TGCGCCAGCAGCTCTGGACCAACCAATGAGCAGTTCTTC. This rearrangement joins TRBV5-1 to TRBJ2-1, with no clear D. CDR3 length: 13 residues. V lost 3 bases, J lost 6 bases, and 10 bases lay in between. In germline, CDR1 is SGHRS, CDR2 YFSETQ.

This chain connects TRBV24-1 to TRBJ2-7; 8 nucleotides align to TRBD2. The J segment lost 9 bases and the V segment lost 4 bases, leaving 7 bases of the junction unmatched. Germline V lookup: CDR1 KGHDR, CDR2 SFDVKD. This CDR3 contains 13 residues. CDR3 sequence (DNA): TGTGCCACCAGTGAGTCCTCGGGAGGGCCGCAGTACTTC. This encodes CATSESSGGPQYF.

This clonotype turned up a few times. The chain carries TRBV20-1 and TRBJ2-1, with D hard to call. Germline lookup yields CDR1 DFQATT and CDR2 SNEGSKA (reference sequence). The CDR3 sequence is 13 residues long. V lost 3 bases to trimming and J lost 4 bases, with 10 bases between them. This CDR3 is CSASYPSYNEQFF. As DNA, the CDR3 is TGCAGTGCTAGTTACCCGAGTTACAATGAGCAGTTCTTC.

This chain uses TRBV28 with TRBJ1-2, with D possibly TRBD1 on 6 matching bases. The germline V gene encodes CDR1 MDHEN and CDR2 SYDVKM. The CDR3 runs 13 residues. V was clipped by 6 bases and J by 3 bases, with 11 bases between them. The CDR3 is CASRVGQYYGYTF. CDR3 sequence (DNA): TGTGCCAGCAGGGTCGGACAGTACTATGGCTACACCTTC.

The table lists this clonotype with many counts. The V gene is TRBV6-5, the J gene TRBJ1-2, with 9 bases identical to TRBD1. CDR1 is MNHEY, CDR2 SVGAGI, per germline. V lost 6 bases, J lost 6 bases, and 11 bases stayed unmatched. The CDR3 loop spans 15 amino acids. The CDR3 is CASRRPGTGSDGYTF. In DNA form, the CDR3 reads TGTGCCAGCAGACGTCCCGGGACAGGGTCCGATGGCTACACCTTC.

V usage is TRBV12-5 and J usage is TRBJ2-3, with D uncertain. V lost 3 bases and J lost 6, with 22 bases in between. The CDR3 has 17 amino acids. Per germline, CDR1 LGHNT and CDR2 FRNRAP. This CDR3 is CASGFSTSLQAGDTQYF. The DNA for the CDR3 is TGTGCTAGTGGTTTCAGCACATCCTTGCAGGCTGGGGATACGCAGTATTTT.

There are a few counts of this clonotype. The chain links TRBV19 to TRBJ2-1, with 12 bases aligning to TRBD2. Germline V gene data show CDR1 as LNHDA and CDR2 as SQIVND (reference sequence). Trimming took 7 bases from V and 9 from J; bases not matched to a gene: 7. The CDR3 runs 14 residues. The CDR3 loop is CASIRTSGMSEQFF. The CDR3 region has the DNA TGTGCCAGTATACGGACTAGCGGGATGAGTGAGCAGTTCTTC.

This clonotype was picked up a small number of times. J is TRBJ1-4 and V is TRBV2; D remains unclear. V lost 7 bases and J lost 3, with 6 bases in between. Germline V gene data show CDR1 as SNHLY and CDR2 as FYNNEI. The length of the CDR3 is 12 residues. The CDR3 bases are TGTGCCAGCACACTTGCTAATGAAAAACTGTTTTTT. The encoded protein is CASTLANEKLFF.

This clonotype was detected a few times. The V gene is TRBV12-3 or TRBV12-4, the J gene TRBJ2-7; TRBD2 matches 12 bases. Germline trimming cut 5 bases from V and 5 bases from J; bases unmatched to any gene: 10. This CDR3 comprises 16 residues. CDR3 coding DNA: TGTGCCAGCAGTCTCGAGCGACTAGCGGGAGTTCACGAGCAGTACTTC. As protein: CASSLERLAGVHEQYF.

The V call is TRBV19, the J call TRBJ2-1; 12 bases map to TRBD2. Germline V gene data show CDR1 as LNHDA and CDR2 as SQIVND (reference sequence). V trimming: 5 bases; J trimming: 4 bases; junction bases outside the gene matches: 3. The CDR3 has 15 amino acids. For the CDR3, the DNA is TGTGCCAGTAGTCTACTAGCGGGGGGTTACAATGAGCAGTTCTTC. Residues: CASSLLAGGYNEQFF.

The sample holds many counts of this clonotype. The rearrangement joins TRBV12-3 or TRBV12-4 to TRBJ1-2; D perhaps matches TRBD1 (5 bases). V dropped 0 bases and J dropped 4 bases, with 15 bases sitting between them. The CDR3 length is 16 residues. The CDR3: CASSLAGGTNSYGYTF. Here the CDR3 DNA reads TGTGCCAGCAGTTTAGCTGGGGGGACGAACAGCTATGGCTACACCTTC.

This clonotype was found many times. The chain combines TRBV9 with TRBJ2-3, with TRBD1 identical over 7 bases. With 2 bases clipped from V and 2 bases from J, the junction kept 2 bases outside the gene matches. The germline V gene encodes CDR1 SGDLS and CDR2 YYNGEE. The CDR3 sequence is 14 residues long. CDR3 sequence: CASSVDRATDTQYF. The CDR3 DNA reads TGTGCCAGCAGCGTCGACAGGGCCACAGATACGCAGTATTTT.

This clonotype appeared a few times. CDR3: CASSSRSGQGGNQPQHF. The CDR3 DNA reads TGTGCCAGCAGTTCCCGATCCGGGCAGGGGGGCAATCAGCCCCAGCATTTT. This rearrangement joins TRBV12-3 or TRBV12-4 to TRBJ1-5; 7 bases map to TRBD1. The CDR3 consists of 17 residues. J gave up 2 bases and V 4 bases, and 11 bases lay outside the gene matches.

There are many counts of this clonotype. The chain joins TRBV20-1 to TRBJ2-1; 15 nucleotides line up with TRBD2. Germline V gene sequence: CDR1 DFQATT, CDR2 SNEGSKA (reference sequence). There are 15 residues in the CDR3. The J segment lost 8 bases and the V segment lost 0 bases, leaving 2 bases of the junction unmatched. Written as DNA, the CDR3 is TGCAGTGCTAGAGATGGGACTAGCGGGAGGTATGAGCAGTTCTTC. This codes for CSARDGTSGRYEQFF.